This T cell receptor (beta chain) derives from a study of regulatory T cells in long-lasting Graves disease. Building of the TCR beta libraries involved iRepertoire HTBI primers and Arm-PCR of CDR3 regions. MiXCR was run by TCRdb on the multiplex PCR reads, yielding one entry per CDR3 protein. The sample yields 540,000 or so distinct CDR3 sequences, less than 15% seen once. The study's findings and limits: Samples came from peripheral blood alone, without thyroid tissue.

On this clonotype: Its cognate antigen is unknown.

Time point here: newly diagnosed GD, antithyroid drugs for less than 3 months. The TCR library was made from RNA that had been extracted from PBMCs in TRIzol. The CDR3 extends over 14 amino acids. CDR1 and CDR2 from the germline V gene are DFQATT and SNEGSKA (reference sequence). The V and J ends lost 5 bases and 0 bases respectively, with 8 bases between them. This sample was shared with a second study, whose subject was T cells in Graves' hyperthyroidism and ophthalmopathy.

V usage is TRBV20-1 and J usage is TRBJ1-6; D is ambiguous. The specimen comprised peripheral blood mononuclear cells (PBMCs), sampled at new diagnosis, from a patient treated with antithyroid drugs. The origin of this receptor is a man younger than 45 with Graves disease. The CDR3 nucleotides are TGCAGTGCTCAAGGAGTCTCCTATAATTCACCCCTCCACTTT. Amino acids: CSAQGVSYNSPLHF.